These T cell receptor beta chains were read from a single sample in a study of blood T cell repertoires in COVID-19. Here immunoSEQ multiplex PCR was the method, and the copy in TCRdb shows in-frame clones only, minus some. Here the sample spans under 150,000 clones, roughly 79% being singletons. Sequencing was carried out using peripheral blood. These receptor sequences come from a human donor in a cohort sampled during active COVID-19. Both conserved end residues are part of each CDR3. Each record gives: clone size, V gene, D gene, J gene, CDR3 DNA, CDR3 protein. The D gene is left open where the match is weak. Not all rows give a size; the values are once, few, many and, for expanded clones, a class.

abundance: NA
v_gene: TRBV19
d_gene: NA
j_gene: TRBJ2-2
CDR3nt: TGTGCCAGCAGACAGGCCCCCGGGGAGCTGTTTTTT
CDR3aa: CASRQAPGELFF

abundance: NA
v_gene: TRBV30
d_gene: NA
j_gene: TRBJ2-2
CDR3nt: TGTGCCTGGGGGACCGCGGGTACCGGGGAGCTGTTTTTT
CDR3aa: CAWGTAGTGELFF

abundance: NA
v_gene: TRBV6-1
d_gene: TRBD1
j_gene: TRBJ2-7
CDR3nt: TGTGCCAGCAGTGCCAGTACCGGGACAGGATCCTACGAGCAGTACTTC
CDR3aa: CASSASTGTGSYEQYF

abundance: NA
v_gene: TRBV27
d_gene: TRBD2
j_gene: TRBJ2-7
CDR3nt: TGTGCCAGCAGTTCGTGGACTAGCGGGGGGCGGGACGAGCAGTACTTC
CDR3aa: CASSSWTSGGRDEQYF

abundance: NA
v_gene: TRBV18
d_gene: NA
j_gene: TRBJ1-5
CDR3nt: TGTGCCAGCTCACCTAGCGGTTATAGCAATCAGCCCCAGCATTTT
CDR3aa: CASSPSGYSNQPQHF

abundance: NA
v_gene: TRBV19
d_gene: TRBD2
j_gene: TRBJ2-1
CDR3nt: TGTGCCAGTAGTATCCCCCGGGACTATATCAATGAGCAGTTCTTC
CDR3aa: CASSIPRDYINEQFF

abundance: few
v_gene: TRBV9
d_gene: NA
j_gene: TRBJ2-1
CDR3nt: TGTGCCAGCAGCGTAGAAAGCGGCTCCTACAATGAGCAGTTCTTC
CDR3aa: CASSVESGSYNEQFF

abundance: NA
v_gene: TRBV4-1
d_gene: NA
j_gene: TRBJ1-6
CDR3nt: TGCGCCAGCAGCCTAGATGGGACAAGGGATTCACCCCTCCACTTT
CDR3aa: CASSLDGTRDSPLHF

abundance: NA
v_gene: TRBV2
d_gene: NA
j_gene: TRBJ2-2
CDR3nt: TGTGCCAGCAGCAAGAGTGGGGGGTACACCGGGGAGCTGTTTTTT
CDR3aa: CASSKSGGYTGELFF

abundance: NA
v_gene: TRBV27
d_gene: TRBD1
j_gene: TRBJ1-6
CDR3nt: TGTGCCAGCAGTCAAACAGGGGGCGGAATTAATTCACCCCTCCACTTT
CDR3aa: CASSQTGGGINSPLHF

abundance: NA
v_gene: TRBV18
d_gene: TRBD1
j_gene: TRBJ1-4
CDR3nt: TGTGCCAGCTCACCAGGGACAGGGGGTGAAAAACTGTTTTTT
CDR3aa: CASSPGTGGEKLFF

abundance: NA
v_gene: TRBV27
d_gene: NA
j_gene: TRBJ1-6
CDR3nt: TGTGCCAGCAGTTCAACAGGGTATGGCTATAATTCACCCCTCCACTTT
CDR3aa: CASSSTGYGYNSPLHF

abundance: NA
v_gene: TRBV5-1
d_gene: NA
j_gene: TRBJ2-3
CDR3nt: TGCGCCAGCAGCTTGGTAACACCTGGCACAGATACGCAGTATTTT
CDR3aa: CASSLVTPGTDTQYF

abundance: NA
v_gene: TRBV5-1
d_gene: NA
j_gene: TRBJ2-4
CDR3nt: TGCGCCAGCAGCTTGGAGGGGGAACTGAACAAAAACATTCAGTACTTC
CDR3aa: CASSLEGELNKNIQYF

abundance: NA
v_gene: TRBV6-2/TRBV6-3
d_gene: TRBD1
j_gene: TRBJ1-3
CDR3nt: TGTGCCAGCAGCCACTCGAGGGGGCAGAAAAACACCATATATTTT
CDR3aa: CASSHSRGQKNTIYF

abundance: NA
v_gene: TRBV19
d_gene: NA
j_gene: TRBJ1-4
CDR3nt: TGTGCCAGTAGTAAGGACTTGATTGAAAAACTGTTTTTT
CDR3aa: CASSKDLIEKLFF

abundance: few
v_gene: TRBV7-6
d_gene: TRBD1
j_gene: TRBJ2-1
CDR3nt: TGTGCCAGCAGCATGGGGACAGGGGGCGACTCCTACAATGAGCAGTTCTTC
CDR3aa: CASSMGTGGDSYNEQFF

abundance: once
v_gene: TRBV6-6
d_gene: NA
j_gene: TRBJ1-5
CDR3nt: TGTGCCAGCAGTCCCGCCAGTCAGCCCCAGCATTTT
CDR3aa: CASSPASQPQHF

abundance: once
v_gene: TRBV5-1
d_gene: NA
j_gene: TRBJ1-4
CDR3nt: TGCGCCAGCAGCTCGGAGGGGACCGTCTATCAGAAACTGTTTTTT
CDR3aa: CASSSEGTVYQKLFF

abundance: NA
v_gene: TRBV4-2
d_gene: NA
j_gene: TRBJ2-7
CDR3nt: TGTGCCAGCAGCCCTAAGACAGGCTACGAGCAGTACTTC
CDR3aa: CASSPKTGYEQYF

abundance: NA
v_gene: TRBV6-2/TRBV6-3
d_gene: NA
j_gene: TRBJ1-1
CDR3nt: TGTGCCAGCAGTTACGAGGATGAAGCTTTCTTT
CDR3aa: CASSYEDEAFF

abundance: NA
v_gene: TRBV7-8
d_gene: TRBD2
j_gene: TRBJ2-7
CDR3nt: TGTGCCAGCAGCTTGGGCGGAGCGGGGGGGCGCGAGCAGTACTTC
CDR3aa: CASSLGGAGGREQYF

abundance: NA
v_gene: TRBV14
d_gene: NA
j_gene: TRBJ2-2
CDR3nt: TGTGCCAGCAGCCCCCTTGCGGGGACCATCGCCGGGGAGCTGTTTTTT
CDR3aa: CASSPLAGTIAGELFF

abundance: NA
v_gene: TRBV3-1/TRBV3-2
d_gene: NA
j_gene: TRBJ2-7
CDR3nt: TGTGCCAGCAGCCAAGTTATCCCCTTTGAGCAGTACTTC
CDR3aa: CASSQVIPFEQYF

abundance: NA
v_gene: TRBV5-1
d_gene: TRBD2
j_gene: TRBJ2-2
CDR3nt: TGCGCCAGCAGTCCTACTAGCGGGGTTAACACCGGGGAGCTGTTTTTT
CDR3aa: CASSPTSGVNTGELFF

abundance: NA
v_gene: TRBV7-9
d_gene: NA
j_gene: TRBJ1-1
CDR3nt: TGTGCCAGCAGCGGGCTTGGGGTGCGAGACAGCTTGAACACTGAAGCTTTCTTT
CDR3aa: CASSGLGVRDSLNTEAFF

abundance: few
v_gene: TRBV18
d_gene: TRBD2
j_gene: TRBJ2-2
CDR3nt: TGTGCCAGCTCACTGACTAGCTTCCCTGGCACCGGGGAGCTGTTTTTT
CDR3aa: CASSLTSFPGTGELFF

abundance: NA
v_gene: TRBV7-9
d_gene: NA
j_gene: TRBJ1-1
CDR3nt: TGTGCCACCTCCTTCTCCTCCGGGGGACTGAACACTGAAGCTTTCTTT
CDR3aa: CATSFSSGGLNTEAFF

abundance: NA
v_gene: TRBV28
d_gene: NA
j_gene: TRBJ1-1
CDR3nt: TGTGCCAGCATTACATCAGGGGTGATGGCGAACACTGAAGCTTTCTTT
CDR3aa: CASITSGVMANTEAFF

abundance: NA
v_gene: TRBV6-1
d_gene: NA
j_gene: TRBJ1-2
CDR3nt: TGTGCCAGCAGTGAAGGGTTCGGGGGGTATGGCTACACCTTC
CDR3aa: CASSEGFGGYGYTF

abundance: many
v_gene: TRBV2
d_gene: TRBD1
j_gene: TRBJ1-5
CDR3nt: TGTGCCAGCAGTCCCCAGTGGGACAGAGTGACCAATCAGCCCCAGCATTTT
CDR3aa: CASSPQWDRVTNQPQHF

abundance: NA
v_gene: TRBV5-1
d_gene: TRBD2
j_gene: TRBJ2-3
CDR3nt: TGCGCCAGCAGCGCCGACGGACTAGCCGGCGCAGATACGCAGTATTTT
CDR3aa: CASSADGLAGADTQYF

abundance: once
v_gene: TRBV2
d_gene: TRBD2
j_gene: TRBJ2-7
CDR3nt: TGTGCCAGCAGGGGGGGGACGTCCTCCTACGAGCAGTACTTC
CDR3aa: CASRGGTSSYEQYF

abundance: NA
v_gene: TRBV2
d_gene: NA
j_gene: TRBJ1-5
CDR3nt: TGTGCCAGCAGTGAAGATAGGGGGACGGCGGCTTTCCGACAGCCCCAGCATTTT
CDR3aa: CASSEDRGTAAFRQPQHF

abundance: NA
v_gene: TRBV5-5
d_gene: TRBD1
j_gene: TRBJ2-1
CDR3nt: TGTGCCAGCAGCCCGGGACAGGGGGCACGCAATGAGCAGTTCTTC
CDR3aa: CASSPGQGARNEQFF

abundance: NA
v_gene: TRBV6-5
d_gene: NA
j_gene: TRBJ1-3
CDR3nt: TGTGCCAGCAGTTACGAAGCAAGCTCTGGAAACACCATATATTTT
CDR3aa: CASSYEASSGNTIYF

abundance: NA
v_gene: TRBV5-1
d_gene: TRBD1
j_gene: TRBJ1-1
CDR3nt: TGCGCCAGCAACTACCGACAGGGGAACACTGAAGCTTTCTTT
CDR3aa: CASNYRQGNTEAFF

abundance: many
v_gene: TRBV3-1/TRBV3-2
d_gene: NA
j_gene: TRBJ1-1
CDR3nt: TGTGCCAGTACCAGTGAGGGTACTGAAGCTTTCTTT
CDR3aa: CASTSEGTEAFF

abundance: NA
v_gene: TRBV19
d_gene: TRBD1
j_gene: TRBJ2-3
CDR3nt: TGTGCCAGTAGTATAGGCAGGGGGCAAACAGATACGCAGTATTTT
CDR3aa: CASSIGRGQTDTQYF

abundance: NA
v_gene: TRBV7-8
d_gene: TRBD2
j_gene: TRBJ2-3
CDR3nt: TGTGCCAGCAGCTTACCCCAAGTAGCGGGGACCAGCACAGATACGCAGTATTTT
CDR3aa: CASSLPQVAGTSTDTQYF

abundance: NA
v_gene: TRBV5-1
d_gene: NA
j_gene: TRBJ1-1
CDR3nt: TGCGCCAGCAGCGCGTCCATGAACACTGAAGCTTTCTTT
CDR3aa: CASSASMNTEAFF

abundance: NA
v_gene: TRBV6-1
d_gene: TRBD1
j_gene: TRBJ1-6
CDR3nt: TGTGCCAGCAGTGAGAGTTGGGGACAGACTTCACCCCTCCACTTT
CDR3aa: CASSESWGQTSPLHF

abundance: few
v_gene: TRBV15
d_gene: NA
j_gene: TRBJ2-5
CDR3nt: TGTGCCACCAGCAGAGATGGCCTCATAGAGACCCAGTACTTC
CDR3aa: CATSRDGLIETQYF

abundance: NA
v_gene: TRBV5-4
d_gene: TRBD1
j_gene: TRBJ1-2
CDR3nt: TGTGCCAGCAGCCCCCGAAGACAGGGGGGCACCTATGGCTACACCTTC
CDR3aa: CASSPRRQGGTYGYTF

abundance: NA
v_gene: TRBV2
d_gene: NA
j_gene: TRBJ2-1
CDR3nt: TGTGCCAGGGGCACTGGAACTGGTGAGCAGTTCTTC
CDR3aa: CARGTGTGEQFF

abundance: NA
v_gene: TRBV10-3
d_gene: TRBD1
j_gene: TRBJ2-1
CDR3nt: TGTGCCACCCAACCTAGGGACAGCTACAATGAGCAGTTCTTC
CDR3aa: CATQPRDSYNEQFF

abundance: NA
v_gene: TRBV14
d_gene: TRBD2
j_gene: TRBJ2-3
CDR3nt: TGTGCCAGCAGCCTTCCCTCGGGACTAGCGGGGGGCACCCCTAGGGATACGCAGTATTTT
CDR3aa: CASSLPSGLAGGTPRDTQYF

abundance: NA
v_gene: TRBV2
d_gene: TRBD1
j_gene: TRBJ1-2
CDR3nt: TGTGCCAGCAGTGGAACCGGACAGGTCGACTATGGCTACACCTTC
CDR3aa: CASSGTGQVDYGYTF

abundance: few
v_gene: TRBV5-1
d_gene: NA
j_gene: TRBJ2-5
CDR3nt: TGCGCCAGCAGCTTGAGGTCAGCGTACCAAGAGACCCAGTACTTC
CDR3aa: CASSLRSAYQETQYF

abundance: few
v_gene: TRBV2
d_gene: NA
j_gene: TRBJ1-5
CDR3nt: TGTGCCAGCTCCCTCAGGAGCAATCAGCCCCAGCATTTT
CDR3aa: CASSLRSNQPQHF

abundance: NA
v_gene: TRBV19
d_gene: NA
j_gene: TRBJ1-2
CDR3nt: TGTGCCAGTAGTAATACAGGGCAGTATGGCTACACCTTC
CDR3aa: CASSNTGQYGYTF

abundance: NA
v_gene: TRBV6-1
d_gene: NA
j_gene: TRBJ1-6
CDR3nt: TGTGCCAGCAGTGAAAACCCCTGGGGGGTCTTTTTTCAACGTTCACCCCTCCACTTT
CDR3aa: CASSENPWGVFFQRSPLHF

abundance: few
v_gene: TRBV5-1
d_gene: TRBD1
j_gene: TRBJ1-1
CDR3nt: TGCGCCAGCAGCTTGGTGGGGACAGGGAACACTGAAGCTTTCTTT
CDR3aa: CASSLVGTGNTEAFF

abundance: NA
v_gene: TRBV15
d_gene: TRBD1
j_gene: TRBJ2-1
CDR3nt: TGTGCCACCAGCGGGGGGACAGGGGAAGTGCAGTTCTTC
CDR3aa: CATSGGTGEVQFF

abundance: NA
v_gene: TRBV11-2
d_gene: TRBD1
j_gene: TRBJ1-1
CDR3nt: TGTGCCAGCAGCTACCCCAGGGGGCCTAGTAATGTACCTTTCTTT
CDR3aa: CASSYPRGPSNVPFF

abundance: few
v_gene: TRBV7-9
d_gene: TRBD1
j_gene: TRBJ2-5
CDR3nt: TGTGCCAGCAGCTTAGGAAGACAGGGTCAGGGGGAGACCCAGTACTTC
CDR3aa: CASSLGRQGQGETQYF

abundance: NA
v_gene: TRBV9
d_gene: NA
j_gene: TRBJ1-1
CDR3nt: TGTGCCAGCAGCGTAGGTAGCCCCAACGCTGAAGCTTTCTTT
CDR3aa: CASSVGSPNAEAFF

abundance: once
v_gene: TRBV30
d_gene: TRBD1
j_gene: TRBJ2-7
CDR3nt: TGTGCTTTGGCGGCCGGGGCGGGACAGGGGTTCCACGAGCAGTACTTC
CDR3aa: CALAAGAGQGFHEQYF